This T cell receptor (beta chain) comes out of a study of cytomegalovirus exposure and HLA in healthy donors. About the study: The same platform was used for the roughly 110 validation repertoires as for the approximately 730 first-cohort repertoires, as reported in a later analysis.

Notes on this clone: Its antigen remains unidentified.

Produced via immunoSEQ multiplex PCR; TCRdb's table is partial and in-frame only. The table shows around 350,000 clones, with 86% occurring only once. Points from the study as a whole: Subsequent analysis showed first-cohort TCR clusters tending to co-occur in 120 validation repertoires. Rare TCR sequences dominated, though some public TCRs recurred in many donors. In vitro work confirmed that a few CMV-associated chains recognize CMV antigens.

The receptor was derived from a woman aged 18-30 years in good health and CMV-seronegative. The sample consisted of PBMCs.

CDR3 sequence: CASSERDRGPNQPQHF. The CDR3 bases are TGTGCCAGCTCAGAGCGGGACAGGGGGCCCAATCAGCCCCAGCATTTT. The chain combines TRBV18 with TRBJ1-5; 12 bases are shared with TRBD1. The CDR3 covers 16 residues. Losses at the gene ends were 5 bases for V and 3 bases for J; bases not matched to a gene: 5. CDR1 and CDR2 from the germline V gene are KGHSH and LQKENI.